The 17 T cell receptor beta chains listed next were all sequenced from one sample in a study of T-cell memory formation after mild COVID-19. In TCRdb, the 5' RACE reads were re-called with MiXCR into one record per CDR3 protein. The sample shows about 400,000 distinct CDR3 sequences, approximately 14% of them seen only once. The material sequenced was PBMCs or a T cell subset sorted from them (not recorded which). Receptors originate from a man in his late teens or twenties who had mild COVID-19 (a few samples of this study predate the infection). Cell type and time point are not known.

This clonotype was detected a few times. The chain is built from TRBV6-6 and TRBJ1-5, with D possibly matching TRBD1 (6 bases). The CDR3 is made up of 16 amino acids. Germline lookup yields CDR1 MNHNY and CDR2 SVGAGI (reference sequence). V was pared by 7 bases and J by 4 bases, with 20 bases between. CDR3 region: CASTEQQGGRNQPQHF. In DNA, the CDR3 is TGTGCCAGCACTGAACAACAGGGAGGGAGGAATCAGCCCCAGCATTTT.

This clonotype appeared many times. The V and J genes are TRBV5-1 and TRBJ2-1; D remains unclear. The CDR3 runs to 14 residues. Deletions cut 5 bases from V and 0 bases from J, with 9 bases between. From germline, CDR1 is SGHRS and CDR2 YFSETQ. Here the CDR3 reads CASSSSGSYNEQFF. The CDR3 nucleotides are TGCGCCAGCAGTTCCTCGGGCTCCTACAATGAGCAGTTCTTC.

The chain couples TRBV5-1 to TRBJ2-4, with a tentative D call TRBD1 (5 bases). Germline values: CDR1 SGHRS, CDR2 YFSETQ. V lost 0 bases to trimming and J lost 6 bases, with 7 bases between them. The CDR3 covers 13 residues. The CDR3 sequence: CASSLDRPNIQYF. CDR3 DNA: TGCGCCAGCAGCTTGGACAGGCCAAACATTCAGTACTTC.

This clonotype turned up a few times. The chain employs TRBV12-3 or TRBV12-4 and TRBJ1-2, with no clear D. The CDR3 totals 15 residues. Trimming stripped 4 bases from V and 1 base from J, with 13 bases between. The CDR3 loop reads CASSSSPTDNYGYTF. The CDR3 nucleotides read TGTGCCAGCAGTTCCTCCCCCACGGATAACTATGGCTACACCTTC.

This clonotype was seen a few times. The J gene is TRBJ1-3, the V gene TRBV14; D remains ambiguous. The CDR3 extends over 16 amino acids. Germline V gene sequence: CDR1 SGHDN, CDR2 FVKESK. V dropped 9 bases and J dropped 0 bases, with 18 bases sitting between them. CDR3 sequence: CASASDVDYSGNTIYF. The CDR3 coding sequence is TGTGCCAGTGCCTCGGACGTGGACTACTCTGGAAACACCATATATTTT.

The chain combines TRBV4-1 with TRBJ2-5; the match to TRBD1 covers 8 bases. Per germline, CDR1 MGHRA and CDR2 YSYEKL. This CDR3 is 14 amino acids long. V trimming: 5 bases; J trimming: 5 bases; junction bases outside the gene matches: 7. CDR3 amino acids: CASSAQGARETQYF. Here the CDR3 DNA reads TGCGCCAGCAGCGCCCAGGGGGCGCGGGAGACCCAGTACTTC.

This clonotype was seen many times. This chain uses TRBV20-1 with TRBJ2-7, with D tentatively TRBD1 (5 bases). Germline loops: CDR1 DFQATT, CDR2 SNEGSKA (reference sequence). V shed 6 bases and J shed 0 bases, with 9 bases lying between them. The CDR3 length is 12 residues. The CDR3 spells CSALTDSYEQYF. In DNA form, the CDR3 reads TGCAGTGCCCTGACAGACTCCTACGAGCAGTACTTC.

V usage is TRBV7-6 and J usage is TRBJ1-6; perhaps TRBD1 as D (5 bases). The CDR3 extends over 17 amino acids. The ends were cut back, 2 bases at V and 7 bases at J, with 18 bases in the middle. Germline V gives CDR1 SGHVS, CDR2 FNYEAQ. The CDR3 nucleotides are TGTGCCAGCAGCTTATCCTCCAGGGCTCTTTGGAATTCACCCCTCCACTTT. Residues: CASSLSSRALWNSPLHF.

The chain joins TRBV6-2 or TRBV6-3 to TRBJ1-5; 9 bases map to TRBD1. The trim removed 6 bases at V and 5 bases at J, leaving 5 bases unmatched. Germline CDR1 reads MNHEY; CDR2 reads SVGEGT. The CDR3 is 14 residues long. The CDR3 bases are TGTGCCAGCAGAAGGACAGGGGAAGATCAGCCCCAGCATTTT. The encoded protein is CASRRTGEDQPQHF.

This clonotype has just a few counts. The V and J genes are TRBV18 and TRBJ1-5; D is uncertain. Trimming removed 2 bases at V and 9 bases at J, with 17 bases between. Germline assignment: CDR1 KGHSH and CDR2 LQKENI. There are 15 residues in the CDR3. The CDR3 reads CASSPGLFPGVPQHF. CDR3 nucleotide sequence: TGTGCCAGCTCACCAGGGCTTTTCCCCGGGGTGCCCCAGCATTTT.

This clonotype was seen repeatedly, ten times or more. The chain carries TRBV9 and TRBJ1-6; 8 positions match TRBD1. The V segment lost 3 bases and the J segment 5 bases; nucleotides outside the gene matches: 1. This CDR3 region has 14 residues. CDR1 is SGDLS, CDR2 YYNGEE, per germline. CDR3 residues: CASSAQGDNSPLHF. DNA of the CDR3: TGTGCCAGCAGCGCACAGGGGGATAATTCACCCCTCCACTTT.

The rearrangement links TRBV12-5 to TRBJ2-1; TRBD1 might be the D (5 bases). With 5 bases removed from V and 4 bases from J, the gap between germline ends came to 15 bases. The length of the CDR3 is 15 residues. Germline values: CDR1 LGHNT, CDR2 FRNRAP. In DNA form, the CDR3 reads TGTGCTAGTGGTGTGAAGGGGTCAATTTACAATGAGCAGTTCTTC. Its protein is CASGVKGSIYNEQFF.

This clonotype has a handful of counts. The J gene is TRBJ1-1, the V gene TRBV20-1; D may be TRBD1 (5 bases). The V gene's germline CDR1 is DFQATT and CDR2 SNEGSKA (reference sequence). CDR3 length: 12 residues. Trimming pared 6 bases from V and 0 bases from J, leaving 8 bases between. Here the CDR3 DNA reads TGCAGTGCCCGAGGGGTGAACACTGAAGCTTTCTTT. Its translation: CSARGVNTEAFF.

The V call is TRBV20-1, the J call TRBJ2-1; 11 bases fit TRBD1. V gave up 6 bases and J gave up 9 bases; unmatched junction bases: 10. Germline V gene sequence: CDR1 DFQATT, CDR2 SNEGSKA (reference sequence). This CDR3 is 14 amino acids long. The DNA of the CDR3 is TGCAGTGCCTTCGGGACAGGGGGGATCGGTGAGCAGTTCTTC. It encodes CSAFGTGGIGEQFF.

The table lists this clonotype with a few counts. In nucleotides, the CDR3 is TGTGCCAGCAGTTTTGGGGGGGGCGAGCAGTACGTC. This sequence encodes CASSFGGGEQYV. The chain uses TRBV28 and TRBJ2-7, with 7 bases identical to TRBD2. Germline V CDR1 and CDR2: MDHEN, SYDVKM. The ends lost 3 bases at V and 6 bases at J; junction bases unmatched: 2. The CDR3 is 12 residues long.

Here the CDR3 DNA reads TGTGCCAGCAGACCCCTTCTAACTAGCACAGATACGCAGTATTTT. This sequence encodes CASRPLLTSTDTQYF. The chain joins TRBV6-5 to TRBJ2-3; D unclear. V was clipped by 6 bases and J by 0 bases, with 13 bases between them. The CDR3 extends over 15 amino acids. Germline lookup yields CDR1 MNHEY and CDR2 SVGAGI.

This clonotype was recorded a few times. J is TRBJ1-1 and V is TRBV28; a possible D gene is TRBD1 (6 bases). Trimming removed 2 bases from V and 5 bases from J, with 15 bases in between. The CDR3 has 15 amino acids. From germline, CDR1 is MDHEN and CDR2 SYDVKM. The CDR3 sequence is CASSLQGRGKTEAFF. For the CDR3, the DNA is TGTGCCAGCAGTTTACAGGGCAGGGGAAAAACTGAAGCTTTCTTT.